These T cell receptor beta chains were read from a single sample in a study of blood T cell repertoires in COVID-19. TCRdb's table, derived via immunoSEQ multiplex PCR, lists solely in-frame clones and lacks some. This table has about 210,000 clones, approximately 80% appearing once. Sequencing was carried out using peripheral blood. Receptor source: a woman of 80 years or more with COVID-19, enrolled during active disease. Each CDR3 is given with its conserved first and last residue. The D gene is left open where the match is weak.

TRBJ2-3 TRBV7-2 - CASSISRTDTQYF
TRBJ1-2 TRBV3-1/TRBV3-2 TRBD1 CASSQGLGQRYTF
TRBJ1-2 TRBV5-1 TRBD1 CASREGTADGYTF
TRBJ2-1 TRBV6-5 - CASKTTGEQFF
TRBJ1-4 TRBV5-1 TRBD1 CASSLGQGGSYGEKLFF
TRBJ1-1 TRBV6-5 - CASTLQGLNTEAFF
TRBJ1-6 TRBV27 TRBD1 CASSLSGQGSSPLHF
TRBJ1-5 TRBV18 - CASSRQDDQPQHF
TRBJ2-5 TRBV5-1 TRBD2 CASFKERGGRKTQYF
TRBJ1-6 TRBV25-1 - CASSERRGNSPLHF
TRBJ1-1 TRBV7-9 - CASSPGWGATEAFF
TRBJ1-1 TRBV4-1 - CASSQDRRSGVPEAFF
TRBJ1-1 TRBV3-1/TRBV3-2 - CASSQELMNTEAFF
TRBJ2-7 TRBV20-1 - CSARGGYEQYF
TRBJ2-5 TRBV15 - CATALGAQETQYF
TRBJ1-3 TRBV24-1 - CATSGGNTIYF
TRBJ2-4 TRBV19 TRBD1 CASSGTAVTKNIQYF
TRBJ2-7 TRBV27 TRBD2 CASSFSGRATEYF
TRBJ1-2 TRBV3-1/TRBV3-2 - CASSLTGGYTF
TRBJ2-3 TRBV6-4 - CASRESYTDTQYF
TRBJ2-3 TRBV6-5 - CASSYSYGGREDTQYF
TRBJ2-7 TRBV3-1/TRBV3-2 TRBD2 CASSQVPLGLAGRYEQYF
TRBJ1-1 TRBV21-1 - CASTTVNTEAFF
TRBJ2-7 TRBV15 - CATSRVPRGTQVEQYF
TRBJ1-3 TRBV28 TRBD1 CASSEQGRSGNTIYF
TRBJ1-2 TRBV6-6 TRBD1 CASSPDRVHGYTF
TRBJ2-1 TRBV18 TRBD1 CASSPPRGQGSYNEQFF
TRBJ2-1 TRBV19 - CASSIGTGMGEQFF
TRBJ1-4 TRBV20-1 - CSASNGLNEKLFF
TRBJ1-3 TRBV19 TRBD1 CASSSRGTAFDTIYF
TRBJ2-7 TRBV5-1 - CASSLESQRSYEQYF
TRBJ1-1 TRBV2 - CASRVVGEGTEAFF
TRBJ1-1 TRBV7-2 - CASRDRGGRAFF
TRBJ1-1 TRBV18 - CASSPEGDTEAFF
TRBJ2-1 TRBV18 TRBD1 CASSRDRGIGNEQFF